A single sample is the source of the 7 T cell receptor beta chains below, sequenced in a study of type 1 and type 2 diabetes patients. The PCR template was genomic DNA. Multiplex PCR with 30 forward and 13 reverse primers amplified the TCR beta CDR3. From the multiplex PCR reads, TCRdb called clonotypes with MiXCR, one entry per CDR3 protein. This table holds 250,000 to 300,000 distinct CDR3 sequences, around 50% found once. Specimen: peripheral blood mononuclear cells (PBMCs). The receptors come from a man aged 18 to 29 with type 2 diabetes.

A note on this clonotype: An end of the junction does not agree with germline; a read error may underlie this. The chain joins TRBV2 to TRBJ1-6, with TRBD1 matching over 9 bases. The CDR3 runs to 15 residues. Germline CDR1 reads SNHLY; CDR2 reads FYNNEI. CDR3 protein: CASSQEGTGRSPLHF. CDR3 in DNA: TGCGCCAGCAGCCAAGAGGGGACAGGGCGATCACCCCTCCACTTT.

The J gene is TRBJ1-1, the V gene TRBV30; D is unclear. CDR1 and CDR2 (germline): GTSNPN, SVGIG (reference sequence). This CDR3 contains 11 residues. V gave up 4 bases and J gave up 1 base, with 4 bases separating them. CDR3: CAWTRNTEAFF. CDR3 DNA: TGTGCCTGGACGCGGAACACTGAAGCTTTCTTT.

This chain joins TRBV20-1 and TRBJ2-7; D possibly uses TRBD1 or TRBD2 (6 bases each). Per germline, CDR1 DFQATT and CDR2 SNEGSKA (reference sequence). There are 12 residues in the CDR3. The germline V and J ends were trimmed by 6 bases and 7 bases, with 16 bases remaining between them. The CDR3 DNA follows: TGCAGTGCCCCCCCGCAGGGGAGGGAGCAGTACTTC. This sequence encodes CSAPPQGREQYF.

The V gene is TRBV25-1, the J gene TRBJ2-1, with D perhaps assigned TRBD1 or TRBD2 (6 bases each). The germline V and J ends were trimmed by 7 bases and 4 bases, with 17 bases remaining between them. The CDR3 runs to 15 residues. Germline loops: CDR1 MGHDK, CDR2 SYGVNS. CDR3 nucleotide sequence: TGTGCCAGCAAGACCCCGGGGGACAAGTACAATGAGCAGTTCTTC. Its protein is CASKTPGDKYNEQFF.

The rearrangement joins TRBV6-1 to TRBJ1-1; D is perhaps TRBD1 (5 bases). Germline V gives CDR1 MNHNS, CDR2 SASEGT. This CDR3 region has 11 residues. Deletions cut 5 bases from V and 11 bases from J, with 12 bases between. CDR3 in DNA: TGTGCCAGCAGTTTCACGGACAAGGCTTTCTTT. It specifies CASSFTDKAFF.

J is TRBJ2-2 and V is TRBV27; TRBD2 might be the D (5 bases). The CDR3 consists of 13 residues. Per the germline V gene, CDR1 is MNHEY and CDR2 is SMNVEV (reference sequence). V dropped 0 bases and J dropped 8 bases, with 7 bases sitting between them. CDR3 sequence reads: CASSLSLGGELFF. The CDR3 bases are TGTGCCAGCAGTTTATCACTAGGTGGGGAGCTGTTTTTT.

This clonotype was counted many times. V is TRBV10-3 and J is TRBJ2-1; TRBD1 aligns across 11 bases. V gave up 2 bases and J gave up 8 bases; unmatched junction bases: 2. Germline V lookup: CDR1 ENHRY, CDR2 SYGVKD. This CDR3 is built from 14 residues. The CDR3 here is CAISEEGQGDEQFF. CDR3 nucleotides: TGTGCCATCAGTGAGGAGGGACAGGGGGATGAGCAGTTCTTC.